This T cell receptor (beta chain) appears in the sequencing data of a study of blood T cell repertoires in COVID-19. Across the study: Samples representing acute and convalescent COVID-19 were sourced from the United States, Italy and Spain.

Original analysis: Estimates of nucleated cell counts were drawn from the amplification of reference gene primers. The table came from immunoSEQ multiplex PCR; TCRdb's copy has only in-frame clones and leaves some out. The D gene and trimming were derived from the DNA, and the V and J assignments and clone size from that table. The data hold fewer than 90,000 clones, with about nine tenths observed a single time. Trimming stripped 6 bases from V and 11 bases from J, with 16 bases between. Germline CDR1 MGHRA, CDR2 YSYEKL. The CDR3 consists of 13 residues. The chain combines TRBV4-1 with TRBJ1-4; D gene uncertain. Material for sequencing was peripheral blood. This TCR came from a male donor with acute or convalescent COVID-19. CDR3 nucleotide sequence: TGCGCCAGCAGTACCGAGGGTAAGGCGAAACTGTTTTTT. It encodes CASSTEGKAKLFF.